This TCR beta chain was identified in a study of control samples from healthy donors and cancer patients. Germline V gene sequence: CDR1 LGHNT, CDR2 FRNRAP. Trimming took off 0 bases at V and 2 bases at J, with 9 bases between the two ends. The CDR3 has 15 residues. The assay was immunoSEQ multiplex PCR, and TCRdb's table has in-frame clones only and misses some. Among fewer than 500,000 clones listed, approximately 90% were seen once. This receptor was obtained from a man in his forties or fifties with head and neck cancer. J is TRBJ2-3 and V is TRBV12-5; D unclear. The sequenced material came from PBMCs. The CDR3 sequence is CASGLVGAVTDTQYF. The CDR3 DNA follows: TGTGCTAGTGGTTTGGTAGGTGCAGTCACAGATACGCAGTATTTT.